Presented here are 14 T cell receptor beta chains from one specimen sequenced in a study of cytomegalovirus exposure and HLA in healthy donors. The PCR made use of 60 Vbeta and 13 Jbeta primers. Sequenced by immunoSEQ multiplex PCR; TCRdb stores in-frame clones only, minus some. The data contain roughly 170,000 clones, over 60% of them singletons. The material sequenced was PBMCs. The origin of the receptors is a girl aged 10 to 17 in good health and CMV-seronegative.

The rearrangement uses TRBV19 and TRBJ1-2; 12 nucleotides match TRBD1. The CDR3 length is 14 residues. With 8 bases clipped from V and 3 bases from J, the junction kept 4 bases outside the gene matches. The germline V gene encodes CDR1 LNHDA and CDR2 SQIVND (reference sequence). The CDR3 spells CASGTGGADYGYTF. Here the CDR3 DNA reads TGTGCCAGTGGGACAGGGGGCGCTGACTATGGCTACACCTTC.

This clone has just a few counts. This chain joins TRBV19 and TRBJ1-6; no clear D gene. CDR3 size: 15 residues. Germline V gene lookup returns CDR1 LNHDA and CDR2 SQIVND (reference sequence). The V and J ends lost 1 base and 5 bases respectively, with 9 bases between them. CDR3 region: CASSIVKGDNSPLHF. CDR3 in DNA: TGTGCCAGTAGTATAGTCAAGGGAGATAATTCACCCCTCCACTTT.

This clone has more than one count but fewer than ten. The chain carries TRBV6-5 and TRBJ2-7; D not certain. There are 13 residues in the CDR3. CDR1 is MNHEY, CDR2 SVGAGI, per germline. The V end lost 0 bases, the J end lost 3 bases, and 6 bases lay between the germline ends. The CDR3 region has the DNA TGTGCCAGCAGTTACTCGTACAGCTACGAGCAGTACTTC. Protein product: CASSYSYSYEQYF.

This chain connects TRBV29-1 to TRBJ1-1; 9 bases match TRBD1. Per the germline V gene, CDR1 is SQVTM and CDR2 is ANQGSEA. Trimming took 0 bases from V and 1 from J; bases not matched to a gene: 9. The CDR3 consists of 17 residues. CDR3 sequence: CSVEDLTGGRPNTEAFF. CDR3 bases: TGCAGCGTTGAAGACCTCACAGGGGGCAGACCGAACACTGAAGCTTTCTTT.

This chain uses TRBV19 with TRBJ1-1, with a tentative D call TRBD1 (5 bases). The CDR3 length is 14 residues. Trimming shortened V by 7 bases and J by 1 base, and 13 bases separated the two germline ends. CDR1 is LNHDA and CDR2 is SQIVND in the germline V gene (reference sequence). Here the CDR3 reads CASTSGRGNTEAFF. The CDR3 DNA sequence: TGTGCCAGTACCTCGGGGCGGGGGAACACTGAAGCTTTCTTT.

The chain joins TRBV5-1 to TRBJ1-1, with no clear D. This CDR3 is 13 amino acids long. Germline-derived CDR1 and CDR2 are SGHRS and YFSETQ. V dropped 6 bases and J dropped 1 base, with 10 bases sitting between them. The chain's CDR3 is CASTRGPNTEAFF. The CDR3 DNA sequence: TGCGCCAGCACGCGGGGTCCGAACACTGAAGCTTTCTTT.

A remark on this clone: The junction does not match germline at one end; this may be a read error. Other DNA sequences within the sample encode an identical CDR3. This chain links TRBV27 with TRBJ1-6, with D perhaps matching TRBD1 (5 bases). The CDR3 runs 14 residues. Per germline, CDR1 MNHEY and CDR2 SMNVEV (reference sequence). CDR3: CASSGRQLNSPLHF. CDR3 bases: TGTGCCAGCAGTGGACGACAGCTTAATTCCCCCCTCCACTTT.

The V gene is TRBV5-6, the J gene TRBJ1-1; the D is unclear. Trimming left V 3 bases short and J 4 bases short, with 10 bases between. The CDR3 extends over 13 amino acids. Germline CDR1 SGHDT, CDR2 YYEEEE. This CDR3 reads CASSYSAVTEAFF. The CDR3 coding sequence is TGTGCCAGCAGCTATTCGGCGGTCACTGAAGCTTTCTTT.

V is TRBV5-6 and J is TRBJ1-1; 10 positions match TRBD1. The CDR3 is 17 residues long. CDR1 is SGHDT, CDR2 YYEEEE, per germline. Unmatched junction bases numbered 7, after V lost 1 base and J lost 1 base. The CDR3 DNA sequence: TGTGCCAGCAGCTTGACTCGACAGGGGGCTAAGAACACTGAAGCTTTCTTT. It encodes CASSLTRQGAKNTEAFF.

The chain has TRBV5-7 and TRBJ2-5, with TRBD1 matching over 10 bases. TRBV5-7 falls under the ORF class, with uncertain function. CDR3 length: 15 amino acids. The trim removed 3 bases at V and 9 bases at J, leaving 11 bases unmatched. This CDR3 reads CASSYDRGRVWAQYF. DNA for the CDR3: TGTGCCAGCAGCTATGACAGGGGGCGGGTGTGGGCCCAGTACTTC.

The chain has TRBV4-2 and TRBJ1-2, with TRBD1 as a possible D gene (5 bases). CDR1 and CDR2 (germline): LGHNA, YNFKEQ. The V end was cut by 3 bases, the J end by 6 bases, with 8 bases between. The CDR3 extends over 12 amino acids. Here the CDR3 reads CASSQIGDGYTF. CDR3 in DNA: TGTGCCAGCAGCCAGATAGGGGATGGCTACACCTTC.

This chain connects TRBV5-1 to TRBJ2-3; no reliable D call. This CDR3 has 15 residues. Germline CDR1 and CDR2: SGHRS and YFSETQ. With 7 bases removed from V and 1 base from J, the gap between germline ends came to 16 bases. The CDR3 spells CASETYGSGTDTQYF. DNA for the CDR3: TGCGCCAGCGAAACCTACGGGTCTGGCACAGATACGCAGTATTTT. The whole variable domain, remainder taken from reference TRBV5-1 and TRBJ2-3, is KAGVTQTPRYLIKTRGQQVTLSCSPISGHRSVSWYQQTPGQGLQFLFEYFSETQRNKGNFPGRFSGRQFSNSRSEMNVSTLELGDSALYLCASETYGSGTDTQYFGPGTRLTVL.

This sequence joins TRBV29-1 and TRBJ2-1, with D tentatively TRBD1 (6 bases). Trimming cost V 4 bases and J 0 bases, with 7 bases left between them. Germline V lookup: CDR1 SQVTM, CDR2 ANQGSEA. CDR3 length equals 13 residues. This chain's CDR3 is CSVAGVSYNEQFF. As DNA, the CDR3 is TGCAGCGTTGCAGGGGTCTCCTACAATGAGCAGTTCTTC.

This chain connects TRBV7-9 to TRBJ1-6; 8 bases map to TRBD1. CDR3 length equals 17 residues. Germline V gives CDR1 SEHNR, CDR2 FQNEAQ (reference sequence). The ends lost 5 bases at V and 6 bases at J; junction bases unmatched: 12. The CDR3 sequence: CASSASDRGQPNSPLHF. DNA of the CDR3: TGTGCCAGCAGCGCCTCAGACAGGGGACAACCTAATTCACCCCTCCACTTT.